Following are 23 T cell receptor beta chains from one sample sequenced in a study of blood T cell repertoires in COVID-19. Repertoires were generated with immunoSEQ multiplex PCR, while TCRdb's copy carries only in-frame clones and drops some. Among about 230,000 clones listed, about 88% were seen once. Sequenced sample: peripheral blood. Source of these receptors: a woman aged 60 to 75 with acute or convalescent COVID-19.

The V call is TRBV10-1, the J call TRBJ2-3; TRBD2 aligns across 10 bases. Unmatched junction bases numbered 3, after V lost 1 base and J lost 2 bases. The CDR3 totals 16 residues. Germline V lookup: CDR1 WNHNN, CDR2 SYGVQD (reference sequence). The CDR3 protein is CASSEWTSGPTDTQYF. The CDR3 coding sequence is TGCGCCAGCAGTGAGTGGACTAGCGGTCCCACAGATACGCAGTATTTT.

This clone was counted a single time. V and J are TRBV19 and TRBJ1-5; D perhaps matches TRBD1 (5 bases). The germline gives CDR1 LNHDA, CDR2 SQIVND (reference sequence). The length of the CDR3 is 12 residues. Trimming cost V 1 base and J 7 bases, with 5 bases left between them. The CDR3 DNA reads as TGTGCCAGTAGTATAGCAGGGCAGCCCCAGCATTTT. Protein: CASSIAGQPQHF.

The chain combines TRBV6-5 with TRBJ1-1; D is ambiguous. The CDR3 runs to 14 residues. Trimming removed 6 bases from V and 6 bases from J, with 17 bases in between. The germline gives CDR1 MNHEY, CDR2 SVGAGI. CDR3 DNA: TGTGCCAGCAGGGTAGGTCATTACACAGCTGAAGCTTTCTTT. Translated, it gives CASRVGHYTAEAFF.

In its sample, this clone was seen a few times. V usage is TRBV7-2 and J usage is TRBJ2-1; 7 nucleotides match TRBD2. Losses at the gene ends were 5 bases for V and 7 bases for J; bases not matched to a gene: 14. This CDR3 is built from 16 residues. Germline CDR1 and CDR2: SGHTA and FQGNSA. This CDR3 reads CASSPELAAGGNEQFF. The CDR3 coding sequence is TGTGCCAGCAGCCCAGAGCTAGCGGCGGGTGGGAATGAGCAGTTCTTC.

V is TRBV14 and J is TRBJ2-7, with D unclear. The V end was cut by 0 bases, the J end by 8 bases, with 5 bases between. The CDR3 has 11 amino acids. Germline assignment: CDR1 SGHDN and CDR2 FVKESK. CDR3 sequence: CASSQERKQYF. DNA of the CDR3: TGTGCCAGCAGCCAAGAGCGGAAGCAGTACTTC.

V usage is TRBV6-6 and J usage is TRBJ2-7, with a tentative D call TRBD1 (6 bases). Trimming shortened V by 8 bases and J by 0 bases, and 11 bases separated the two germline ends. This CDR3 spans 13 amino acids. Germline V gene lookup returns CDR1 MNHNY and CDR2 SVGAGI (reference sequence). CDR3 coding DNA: TGTGCCAGCTCGAGGGGGAGCTCCTACGAGCAGTACTTC. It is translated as CASSRGSSYEQYF.

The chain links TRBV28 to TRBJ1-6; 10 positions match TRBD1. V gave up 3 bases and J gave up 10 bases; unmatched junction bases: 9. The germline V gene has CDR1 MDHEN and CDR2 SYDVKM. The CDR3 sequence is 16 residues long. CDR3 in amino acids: CASSFPSGQGRSPLHF. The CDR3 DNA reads TGTGCCAGCAGTTTCCCCTCGGGACAGGGGAGGTCACCCCTCCACTTT. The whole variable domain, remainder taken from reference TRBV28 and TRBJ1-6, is DVKVTQSSRYLVKRTGEKVFLECVQDMDHENMFWYRQDPGLGLRLIYFSYDVKMKEKGDIPEGYSVSREKKERFSLILESASTNQTSMYLCASSFPSGQGRSPLHFGNGTRLTVT.

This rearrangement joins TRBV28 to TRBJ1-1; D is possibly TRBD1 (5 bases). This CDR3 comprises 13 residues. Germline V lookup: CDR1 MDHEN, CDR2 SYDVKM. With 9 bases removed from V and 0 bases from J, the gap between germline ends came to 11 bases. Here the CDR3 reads CASIQAMNTEAFF. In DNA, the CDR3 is TGTGCCAGTATACAGGCAATGAACACTGAAGCTTTCTTT.

CDR3 nucleotides: TGTGCCAGCAGCTTGTTGGGACAGGCAGGGACGAACACCATATATTTT. The encoded protein is CASSLLGQAGTNTIYF. V gene TRBV7-9 combines with J gene TRBJ1-3, with TRBD1 matching over 8 bases. With 3 bases clipped from V and 7 bases from J, the junction kept 11 bases outside the gene matches. The germline V gene encodes CDR1 SEHNR and CDR2 FQNEAQ (reference sequence). This CDR3 region has 16 residues.

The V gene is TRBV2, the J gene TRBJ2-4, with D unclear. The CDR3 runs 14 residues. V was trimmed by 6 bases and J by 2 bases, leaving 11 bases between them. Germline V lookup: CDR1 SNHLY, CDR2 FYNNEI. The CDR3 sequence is CASSVTVTKNIQYF. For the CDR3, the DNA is TGTGCCAGCAGCGTAACAGTGACCAAAAACATTCAGTACTTC.

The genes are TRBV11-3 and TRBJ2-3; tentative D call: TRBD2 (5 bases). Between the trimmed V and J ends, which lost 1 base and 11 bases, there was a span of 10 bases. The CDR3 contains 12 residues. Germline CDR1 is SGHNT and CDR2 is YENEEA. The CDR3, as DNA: TGTGCCAGCAGCTTAGCGGGGAGTAAGCAGTATTTT. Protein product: CASSLAGSKQYF.

The CDR3 region has the DNA TGTGCCAGCTTCCGGGGTCCCCATCAGCCCCAGCATTTT. Protein sequence: CASFRGPHQPQHF. V gene TRBV6-4 combines with J gene TRBJ1-5; D unresolved. Germline V gene data show CDR1 as MRHNA and CDR2 as SNTAGT. The CDR3 is 13 residues long. The V and J ends lost 8 bases and 5 bases respectively, with 13 bases between them.

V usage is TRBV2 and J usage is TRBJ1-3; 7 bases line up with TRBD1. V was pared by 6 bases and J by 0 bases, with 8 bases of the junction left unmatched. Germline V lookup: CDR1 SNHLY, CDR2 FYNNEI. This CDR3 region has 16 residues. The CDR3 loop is CASSLTGLISGNTIYF. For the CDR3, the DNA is TGTGCCAGCAGCCTGACAGGGCTTATCTCTGGAAACACCATATATTTT. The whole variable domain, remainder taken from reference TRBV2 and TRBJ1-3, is EPEVTQTPSHQVTQMGQEVILRCVPISNHLYFYWYRQILGQKVEFLVSFYNNEISEKSEIFDDQFSVERPDGSNFTLKIRSTKLEDSAMYFCASSLTGLISGNTIYFGEGSWLTVV.

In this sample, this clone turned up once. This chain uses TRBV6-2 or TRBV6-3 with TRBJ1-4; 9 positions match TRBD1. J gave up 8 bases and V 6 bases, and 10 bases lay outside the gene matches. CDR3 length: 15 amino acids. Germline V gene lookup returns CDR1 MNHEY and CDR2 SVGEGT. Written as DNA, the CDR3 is TGTGCCAGCAGCCCCGCCGGGACAGGGTCGGAAAAACTGTTTTTT. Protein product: CASSPAGTGSEKLFF.

The CDR3 spells CASSSLLSHGGYTF. DNA of the CDR3: TGTGCCAGTAGTAGTCTTTTGTCCCACGGTGGCTACACCTTC. The V call is TRBV19, the J call TRBJ1-2; no firm D call. Trimming removed 4 bases from V and 7 bases from J, with 16 bases in between. The CDR3 spans 14 residues. Germline V lookup: CDR1 LNHDA, CDR2 SQIVND (reference sequence).

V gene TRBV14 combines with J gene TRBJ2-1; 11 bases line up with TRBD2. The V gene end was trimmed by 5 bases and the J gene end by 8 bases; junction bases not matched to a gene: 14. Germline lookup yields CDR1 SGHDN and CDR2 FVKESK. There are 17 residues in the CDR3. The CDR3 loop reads CASSEPPGLAGLHEQFF. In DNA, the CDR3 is TGTGCCAGCAGCGAGCCCCCCGGACTAGCGGGTTTACATGAGCAGTTCTTC.

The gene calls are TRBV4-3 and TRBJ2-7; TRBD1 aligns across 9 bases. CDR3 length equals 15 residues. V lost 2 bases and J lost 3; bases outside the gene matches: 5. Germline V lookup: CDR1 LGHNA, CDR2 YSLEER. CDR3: CASSQFRTGVYEQYF. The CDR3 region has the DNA TGCGCCAGCAGCCAATTCCGGACAGGGGTCTACGAGCAGTACTTC.

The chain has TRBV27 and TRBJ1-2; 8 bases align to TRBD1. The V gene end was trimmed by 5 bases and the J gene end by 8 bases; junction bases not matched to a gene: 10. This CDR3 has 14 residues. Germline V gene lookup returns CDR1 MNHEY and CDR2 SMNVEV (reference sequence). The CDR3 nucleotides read TGTGCCAGCAGTCCATGGGACAGGCGGGTCGGCTACACCTTC. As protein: CASSPWDRRVGYTF.

The CDR3 DNA follows: TGTGCCAGCAGTTCCCAGGACAGGGCCATTTATGGCTACACCTTC. Encoded protein: CASSSQDRAIYGYTF. The rearrangement joins TRBV6-5 to TRBJ1-2, with 8 positions matching TRBD1. The V and J ends lost 4 bases and 5 bases, in that order; junction bases with no gene match: 9. This CDR3 has 15 amino acids. Germline values: CDR1 MNHEY, CDR2 SVGAGI.

CDR3 amino acids: CASSPFGGGYEKLFF. The CDR3 DNA follows: TGTGCCAGCAGCCCCTTCGGGGGGGGGTACGAAAAACTGTTTTTT. This sequence joins TRBV5-6 and TRBJ1-4; D might be TRBD1 (5 bases). Deletions cut 4 bases from V and 8 bases from J, with 18 bases between. This CDR3 is built from 15 residues. Germline values: CDR1 SGHDT, CDR2 YYEEEE.

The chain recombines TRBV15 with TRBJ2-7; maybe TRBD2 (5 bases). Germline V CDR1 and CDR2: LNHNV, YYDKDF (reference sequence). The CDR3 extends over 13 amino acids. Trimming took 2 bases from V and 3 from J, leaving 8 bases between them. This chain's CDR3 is CATSRQSGYEQYF. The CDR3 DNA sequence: TGTGCCACCAGCAGACAGAGCGGCTACGAGCAGTACTTC.

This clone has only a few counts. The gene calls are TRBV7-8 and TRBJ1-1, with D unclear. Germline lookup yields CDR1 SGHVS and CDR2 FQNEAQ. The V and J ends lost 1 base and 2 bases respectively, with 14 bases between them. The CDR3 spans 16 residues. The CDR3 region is CASSLERAPRNTEAFF. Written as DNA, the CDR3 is TGTGCCAGCAGCTTAGAGCGTGCCCCGCGTAACACTGAAGCTTTCTTT. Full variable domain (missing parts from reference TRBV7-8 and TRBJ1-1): GAGVSQSPRYKVAKRGQDVALRCDPISGHVSLFWYQQALGQGPEFLTYFQNEAQLDKSGLPSDRFFAERPEGSVSTLKIQRTQQEDSAVYLCASSLERAPRNTEAFFGQGTRLTVV.

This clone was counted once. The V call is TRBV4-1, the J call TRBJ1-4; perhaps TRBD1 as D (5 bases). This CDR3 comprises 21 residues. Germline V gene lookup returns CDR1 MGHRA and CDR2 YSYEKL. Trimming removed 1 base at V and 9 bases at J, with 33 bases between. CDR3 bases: TGCGCCAGCAGCCAAGGAGTTTACCAGGGACGGGTTCGCCCGGGCGGGAAAAAACTGTTTTTT. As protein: CASSQGVYQGRVRPGGKKLFF.